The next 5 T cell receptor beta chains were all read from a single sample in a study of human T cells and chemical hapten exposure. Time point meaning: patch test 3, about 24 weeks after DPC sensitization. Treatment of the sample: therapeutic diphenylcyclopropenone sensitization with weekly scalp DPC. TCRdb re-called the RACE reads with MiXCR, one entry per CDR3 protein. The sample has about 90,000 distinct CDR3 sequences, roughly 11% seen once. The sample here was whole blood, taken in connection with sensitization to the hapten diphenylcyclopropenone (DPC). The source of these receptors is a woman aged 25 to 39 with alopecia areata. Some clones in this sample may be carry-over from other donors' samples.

The CDR3 is CASRGTGPNQPQHF. The CDR3 region has the DNA TGCGCCAGCAGGGGGACAGGCCCCAATCAGCCCCAGCATTTT. The chain combines TRBV4-1 with TRBJ1-5, with 8 bases lining up with TRBD1. The CDR3 is 14 amino acids. The trim removed 6 bases at V and 3 bases at J, leaving 4 bases unmatched. Germline CDR1 reads MGHRA; CDR2 reads YSYEKL.

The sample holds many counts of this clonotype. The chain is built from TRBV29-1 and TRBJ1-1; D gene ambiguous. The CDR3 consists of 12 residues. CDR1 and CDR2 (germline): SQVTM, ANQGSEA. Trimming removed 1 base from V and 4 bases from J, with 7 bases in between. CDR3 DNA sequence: TGCAGCGTTGAAGTAAGTAGCACTGAAGCTTTCTTT. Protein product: CSVEVSSTEAFF.

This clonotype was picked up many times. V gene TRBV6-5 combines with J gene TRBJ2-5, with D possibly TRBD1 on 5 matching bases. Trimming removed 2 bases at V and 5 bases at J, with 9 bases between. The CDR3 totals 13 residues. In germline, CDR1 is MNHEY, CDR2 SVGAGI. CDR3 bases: TGTGCCAGCAGTTACGGCAGGGTCGAGACCCAGTACTTC. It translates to CASSYGRVETQYF.

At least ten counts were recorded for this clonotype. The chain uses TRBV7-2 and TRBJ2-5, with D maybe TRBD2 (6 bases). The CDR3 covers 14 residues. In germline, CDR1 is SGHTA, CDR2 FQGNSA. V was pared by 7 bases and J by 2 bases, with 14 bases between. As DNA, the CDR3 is TGTGCCAGCACCTTGCGGGGAAAACAAGAGACCCAGTACTTC. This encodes CASTLRGKQETQYF.

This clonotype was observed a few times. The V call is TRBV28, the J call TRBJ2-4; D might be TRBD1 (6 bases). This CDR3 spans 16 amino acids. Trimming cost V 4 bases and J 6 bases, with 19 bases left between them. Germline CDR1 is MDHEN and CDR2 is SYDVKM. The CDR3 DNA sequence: TGTGCCAGCAGTTCCCTTGTGGGCGTCAGGGGAAACATTCAGTACTTC. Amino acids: CASSSLVGVRGNIQYF.